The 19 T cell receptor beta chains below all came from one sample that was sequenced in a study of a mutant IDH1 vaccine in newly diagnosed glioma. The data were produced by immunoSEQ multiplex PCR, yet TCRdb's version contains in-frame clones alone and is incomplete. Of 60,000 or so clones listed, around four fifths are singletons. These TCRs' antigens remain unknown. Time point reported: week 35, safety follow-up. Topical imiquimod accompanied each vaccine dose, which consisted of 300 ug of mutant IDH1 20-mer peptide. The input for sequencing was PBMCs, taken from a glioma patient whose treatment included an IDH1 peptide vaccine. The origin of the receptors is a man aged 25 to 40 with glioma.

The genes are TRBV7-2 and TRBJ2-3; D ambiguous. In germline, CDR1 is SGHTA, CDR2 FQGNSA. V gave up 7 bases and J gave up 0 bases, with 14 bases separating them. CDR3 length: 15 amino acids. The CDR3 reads CASNFDPTSTDTQYF. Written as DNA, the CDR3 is TGTGCCAGCAACTTCGATCCAACTAGCACAGATACGCAGTATTTT.

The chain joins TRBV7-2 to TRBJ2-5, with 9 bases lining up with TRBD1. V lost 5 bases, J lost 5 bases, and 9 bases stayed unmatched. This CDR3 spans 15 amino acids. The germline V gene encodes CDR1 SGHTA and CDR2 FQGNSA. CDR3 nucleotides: TGTGCCAGCAGCCCTTACAGGGGGCAGAGGGAGACCCAGTACTTC. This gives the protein CASSPYRGQRETQYF.

CDR3 in DNA: TGTGCCAGCTCACCACCTCTTACAGCTGCTGTTAACTATGGCTACACCTTC. Protein product: CASSPPLTAAVNYGYTF. The chain links TRBV18 to TRBJ1-2, with D unclear. Per germline, CDR1 KGHSH and CDR2 LQKENI. The germline V and J ends were trimmed by 0 bases and 1 base, with 15 bases remaining between them. There are 17 residues in the CDR3.

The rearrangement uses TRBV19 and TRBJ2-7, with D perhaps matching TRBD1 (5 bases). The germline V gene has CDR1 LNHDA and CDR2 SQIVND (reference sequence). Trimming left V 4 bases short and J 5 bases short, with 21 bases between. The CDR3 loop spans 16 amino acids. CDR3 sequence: CASSTLRGQRTDEQYF. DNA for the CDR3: TGTGCCAGTAGTACCCTACGCGGACAAAGAACCGACGAGCAGTACTTC.

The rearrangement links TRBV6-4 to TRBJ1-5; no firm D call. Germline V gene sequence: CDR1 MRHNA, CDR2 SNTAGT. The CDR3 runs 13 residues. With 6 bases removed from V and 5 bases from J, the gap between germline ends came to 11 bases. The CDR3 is CASSKEVYQPQHF. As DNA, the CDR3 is TGTGCCAGCAGCAAGGAAGTTTATCAGCCCCAGCATTTT.

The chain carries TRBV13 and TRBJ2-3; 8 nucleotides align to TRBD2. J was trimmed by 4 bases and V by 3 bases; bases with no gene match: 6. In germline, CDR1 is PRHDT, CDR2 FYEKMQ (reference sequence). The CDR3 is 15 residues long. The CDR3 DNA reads TGTGCCAGCAGCTTCCGGCGGGGGGCGGCAGATACGCAGTATTTT. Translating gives CASSFRRGAADTQYF.

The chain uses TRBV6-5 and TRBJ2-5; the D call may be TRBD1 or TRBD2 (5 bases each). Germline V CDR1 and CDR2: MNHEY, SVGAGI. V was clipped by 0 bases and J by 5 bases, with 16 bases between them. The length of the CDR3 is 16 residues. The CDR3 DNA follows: TGTGCCAGCAGTTACTCAACGTCGGGGACCGAGGAGACCCAGTACTTC. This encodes CASSYSTSGTEETQYF.

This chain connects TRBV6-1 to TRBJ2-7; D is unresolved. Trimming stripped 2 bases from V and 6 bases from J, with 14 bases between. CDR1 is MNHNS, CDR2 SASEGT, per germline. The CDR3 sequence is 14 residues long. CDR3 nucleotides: TGTGCCAGCAGTGAAAGGCTAGAGTTCTCCGAGCAGTACTTC. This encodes CASSERLEFSEQYF.

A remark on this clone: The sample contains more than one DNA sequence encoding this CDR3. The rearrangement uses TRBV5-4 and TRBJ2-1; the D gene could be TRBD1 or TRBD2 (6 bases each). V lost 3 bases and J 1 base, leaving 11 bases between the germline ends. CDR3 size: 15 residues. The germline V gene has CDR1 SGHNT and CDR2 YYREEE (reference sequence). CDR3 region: CASSSRGGSYNEQFF. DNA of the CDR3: TGTGCCAGCAGCTCCAGAGGGGGGTCCTACAATGAGCAGTTCTTC.

The CDR3 DNA reads as TGTGCCAGCAGCTTTAGGACGGGCTATGGCTACACCTTC. It specifies CASSFRTGYGYTF. The rearrangement links TRBV7-2 to TRBJ1-2; D unresolved. The ends were cut back, 3 bases at V and 4 bases at J, with 9 bases in the middle. The V gene's germline CDR1 is SGHTA and CDR2 FQGNSA. CDR3 size: 13 residues.

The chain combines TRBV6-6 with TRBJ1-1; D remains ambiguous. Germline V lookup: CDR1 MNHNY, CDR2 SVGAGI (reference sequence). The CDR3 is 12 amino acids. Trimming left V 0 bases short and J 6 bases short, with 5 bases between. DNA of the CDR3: TGTGCCAGCAGTTACTCGTCCCCTGAAGCTTTCTTT. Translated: CASSYSSPEAFF.

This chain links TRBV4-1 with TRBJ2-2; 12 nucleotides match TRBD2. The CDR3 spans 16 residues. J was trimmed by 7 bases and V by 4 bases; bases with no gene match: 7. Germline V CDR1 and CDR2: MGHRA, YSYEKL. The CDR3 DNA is TGCGCCAGCAGCCTCCTAGCGGGGGGGCTCGACGGGGAGCTGTTTTTT. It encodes CASSLLAGGLDGELFF.

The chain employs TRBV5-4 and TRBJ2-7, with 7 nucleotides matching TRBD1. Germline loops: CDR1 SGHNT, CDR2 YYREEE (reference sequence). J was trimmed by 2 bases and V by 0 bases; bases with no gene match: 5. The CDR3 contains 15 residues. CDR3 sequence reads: CASSLGWTGTYEQYF. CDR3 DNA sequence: TGTGCCAGCAGCTTGGGATGGACAGGTACCTACGAGCAGTACTTC.

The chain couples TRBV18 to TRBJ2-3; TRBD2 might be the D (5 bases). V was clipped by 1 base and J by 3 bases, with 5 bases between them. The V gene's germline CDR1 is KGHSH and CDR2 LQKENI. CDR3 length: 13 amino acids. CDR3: CASSPRGTDTQYF. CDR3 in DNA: TGTGCCAGCTCACCACGAGGGACAGATACGCAGTATTTT. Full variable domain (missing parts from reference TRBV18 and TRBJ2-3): NAGVMQNPRHLVRRRGQEARLRCSPMKGHSHVYWYRQLPEEGLKFMVYLQKENIIDESGMPKERFSAEFPKEGPSILRIQQVVRGDSAAYFCASSPRGTDTQYFGPGTRLTVL.

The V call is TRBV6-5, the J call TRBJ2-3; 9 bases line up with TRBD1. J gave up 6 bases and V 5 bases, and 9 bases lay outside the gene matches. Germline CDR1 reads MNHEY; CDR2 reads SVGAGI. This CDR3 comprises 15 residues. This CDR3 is CASSLRQGGVDTQYF. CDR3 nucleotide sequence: TGTGCCAGCAGTCTGAGACAGGGGGGTGTTGATACGCAGTATTTT.

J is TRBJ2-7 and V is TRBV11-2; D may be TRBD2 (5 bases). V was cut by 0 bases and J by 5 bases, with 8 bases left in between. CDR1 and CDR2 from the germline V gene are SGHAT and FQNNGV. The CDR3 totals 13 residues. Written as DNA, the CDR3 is TGTGCCAGCAGCTTAGATTCCGGGAACGAGCAGTACTTC. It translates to CASSLDSGNEQYF.

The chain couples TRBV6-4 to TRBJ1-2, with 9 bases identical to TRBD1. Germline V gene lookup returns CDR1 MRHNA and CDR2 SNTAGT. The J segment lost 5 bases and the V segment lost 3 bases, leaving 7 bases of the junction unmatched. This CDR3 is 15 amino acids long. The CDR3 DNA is TGTGCCAGCAGTGAAATACAGGGGGCGTTATATGGCTACACCTTC. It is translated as CASSEIQGALYGYTF.

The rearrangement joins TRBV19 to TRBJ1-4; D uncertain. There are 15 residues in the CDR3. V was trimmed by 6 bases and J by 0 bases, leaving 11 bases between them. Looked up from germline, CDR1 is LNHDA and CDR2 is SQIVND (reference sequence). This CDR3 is CASSRREPTNEKLFF. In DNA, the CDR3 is TGTGCCAGTAGCAGGAGGGAACCAACTAATGAAAAACTGTTTTTT.

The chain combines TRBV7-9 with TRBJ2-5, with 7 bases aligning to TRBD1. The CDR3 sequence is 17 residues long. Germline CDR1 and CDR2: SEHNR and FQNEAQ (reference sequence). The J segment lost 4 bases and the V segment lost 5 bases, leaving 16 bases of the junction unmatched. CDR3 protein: CASSVQVERQGLETQYF. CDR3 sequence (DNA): TGTGCCAGCAGCGTACAGGTGGAGAGACAGGGATTAGAGACCCAGTACTTC.